These T cell receptor beta chains were read from a single sample in a study of blood T cell repertoires in COVID-19. The table came from immunoSEQ multiplex PCR; TCRdb's copy has only in-frame clones and leaves some out. The table shows 200,000 to 300,000 clones, with 70% to 90% occurring only once. The sample consisted of PBMCs or T cells enriched from blood (not recorded which). The receptors come from a woman in her fifties or sixties with acute COVID-19. The CDR3 runs from the conserved cysteine through the conserved F or W. The D gene is left open where the match is weak. Size tells how often a clone was seen (once, few, many) or the class of an expanded clone, and some rows leave it out.

J,V,size,D,CDR3,DNA
TRBJ2-1,TRBV4-2,NA,TRBD2,CASSQGLIGTSGTYNEQFF,TGTGCCAGCAGCCAAGGGTTAATAGGGACTAGCGGGACCTACAATGAGCAGTTCTTC
TRBJ2-7,TRBV5-1,NA,NA,CASSLGRDEQYF,TGCGCCAGCAGCTTGGGCAGGGACGAGCAGTACTTC
TRBJ2-2,TRBV13,once,TRBD2,CASSLSGGAGTGELFF,TGTGCCAGCAGCTTAAGCGGGGGGGCCGGCACCGGGGAGCTGTTTTTT
TRBJ1-1,TRBV7-8,NA,TRBD1,CASSLRGLNTEAFF,TGTGCCAGCAGCCTAAGGGGGCTGAACACTGAAGCTTTCTTT
TRBJ1-1,TRBV3-1/TRBV3-2,NA,TRBD1,CASSPDRDWAATEAFF,TGTGCCAGCAGCCCCGACAGGGACTGGGCGGCCACTGAAGCTTTCTTT
TRBJ2-7,TRBV14,NA,TRBD1,CASSQVRTGEQYF,TGTGCCAGCAGCCAAGTACGGACAGGGGAGCAGTACTTC
TRBJ2-5,TRBV20-1,once,TRBD2,CSASGGGHNQETQYF,TGCAGTGCTAGTGGCGGGGGGCACAATCAAGAGACCCAGTACTTC
TRBJ2-3,TRBV4-1,NA,TRBD2,CASSRTSDQTDTQYF,TGCGCCAGCAGCCGGACTAGCGACCAAACAGATACGCAGTATTTT
TRBJ1-1,TRBV19,NA,TRBD1,CATRDRGIMNTEAFF,TGTGCCACAAGGGACAGGGGAATCATGAACACTGAAGCTTTCTTT
TRBJ1-5,TRBV6-5,few,NA,CASSPQGNQPQHF,TGTGCCAGCAGCCCACAGGGCAATCAGCCCCAGCATTTT
TRBJ1-5,TRBV7-2,NA,TRBD1,CASSSQGGGNQPQHF,TGTGCCAGCAGCTCACAGGGGGGAGGCAATCAGCCCCAGCATTTT
TRBJ2-5,TRBV10-3,NA,TRBD2,CAISDSSGGMETQYF,TGTGCCATCAGTGATTCCAGCGGGGGAATGGAGACCCAGTACTTC
TRBJ1-3,TRBV6-5,NA,NA,CASSLGGSGGNTIYF,TGTGCCAGCAGCCTCGGGGGTAGCGGCGGAAACACCATATATTTT
TRBJ1-1,TRBV25-1,NA,NA,CASSELKQGPPFTEAFF,TGTGCCAGCAGTGAATTGAAACAGGGCCCTCCTTTCACTGAAGCTTTCTTT
TRBJ2-4,TRBV19,NA,NA,CASSTGAAKNIQYF,TGTGCCAGTAGTACAGGGGCAGCCAAAAACATTCAGTACTTC
TRBJ1-1,TRBV29-1,NA,NA,CSVQLEGQFSEAFF,TGCAGCGTCCAACTCGAAGGACAGTTCTCTGAAGCTTTCTTT
TRBJ2-3,TRBV18,NA,NA,CASSLGGATDTQYF,TGTGCCAGCTCCCTCGGCGGGGCCACAGATACGCAGTATTTT
TRBJ2-5,TRBV7-7,NA,TRBD2,CASSRGAGGQETQYF,TGTGCTAGCAGCCGAGGAGCGGGGGGTCAAGAGACCCAGTACTTC
TRBJ1-4,TRBV5-1,NA,NA,CASGPGQLTNEKLFF,TGCGCCAGCGGTCCGGGACAACTTACTAATGAAAAACTGTTTTTT
TRBJ2-5,TRBV2,NA,NA,CATRIQPQETQYF,TGTGCCACCAGGATACAGCCCCAAGAGACCCAGTACTTC
TRBJ2-5,TRBV27,few,TRBD1,CASRSTGLEGAQYF,TGTGCCAGCAGGTCGACAGGGCTCGAAGGAGCCCAGTACTTC
TRBJ1-2,TRBV30,once,TRBD1,CAWSYRGLYGYTF,TGTGCCTGGAGTTATAGGGGGCTGTATGGCTACACCTTC
TRBJ1-1,TRBV19,NA,NA,CASSTSNTEAFF,TGTGCCAGTAGTACGAGTAACACTGAAGCTTTCTTT
TRBJ1-2,TRBV4-1,NA,NA,CASSQAPGANYGYTF,TGCGCCAGCAGCCAAGCCCCAGGGGCTAACTATGGCTACACCTTC
TRBJ1-1,TRBV7-2,NA,TRBD1,CASTRTPGGKDTEAFF,TGTGCCAGCACCCGCACTCCAGGGGGGAAGGACACTGAAGCTTTCTTT
TRBJ2-7,TRBV2,NA,NA,CASSTGLNYEQYF,TGTGCCAGCAGCACAGGTTTAAACTACGAGCAGTACTTC
TRBJ1-4,TRBV18,NA,TRBD1,CASSRTGGDEKLFF,TGTGCCAGCTCACGGACAGGGGGCGATGAAAAACTGTTTTTT
TRBJ2-6,TRBV7-9,NA,TRBD1,CASSSIRDRGTGANVLTF,TGTGCCAGCAGCTCAATCCGGGACAGGGGTACTGGGGCCAACGTCCTGACTTTC
TRBJ2-7,TRBV18,NA,TRBD1,CASSPPGQGAYEQYF,TGTGCCAGCTCACCTCCGGGACAGGGGGCTTACGAGCAGTACTTC
TRBJ2-2,TRBV18,NA,NA,CASSPKTGEAGELFF,TGTGCCAGCTCCCCTAAAACAGGGGAGGCCGGGGAGCTGTTTTTT
TRBJ2-7,TRBV27,NA,NA,CASSPRHIYYEQYF,TGTGCCAGCAGCCCACGTCATATCTACTACGAGCAGTACTTC
TRBJ2-7,TRBV6-2/TRBV6-3,NA,NA,CASSYSRDNFYEQYF,TGTGCCAGCAGTTACTCGAGGGACAACTTTTACGAGCAGTACTTC
TRBJ1-1,TRBV14,NA,NA,CASSQESGRETEAFF,TGTGCCAGCAGCCAAGAGTCCGGCCGGGAAACTGAAGCTTTCTTT
TRBJ1-2,TRBV5-6,NA,NA,CASSLADGGFNGYTF,TGTGCCAGCAGCTTGGCCGATGGGGGGTTTAATGGCTACACCTTC
TRBJ2-1,TRBV5-1,once,NA,CASRTGSAEQFF,TGCGCCAGCAGGACAGGTTCTGCTGAGCAGTTCTTC
TRBJ1-3,TRBV30,NA,NA,CAWSAIASGNTIYF,TGTGCCTGGAGTGCTATTGCCTCTGGAAACACCATATATTTT
TRBJ1-1,TRBV11-2,NA,NA,CASQRGTEAFF,TGTGCCAGCCAGCGGGGGACTGAAGCTTTCTTT
TRBJ1-3,TRBV18,few,NA,CASSPAGTGGGNTIYF,TGTGCCAGCTCACCAGCCGGGACCGGGGGTGGAAACACCATATATTTT
TRBJ2-7,TRBV5-1,NA,NA,CASSLAQAGEQYF,TGCGCCAGCAGCTTGGCACAGGCCGGCGAGCAGTACTTC
TRBJ1-2,TRBV6-2/TRBV6-3,NA,TRBD1,CASSYNPDRVYGYTF,TGTGCCAGCAGTTACAACCCCGACAGGGTTTATGGCTACACCTTC
TRBJ1-3,TRBV6-5,NA,TRBD1,CASRYSGTVQNTIYF,TGTGCCAGCAGATACTCCGGGACAGTCCAAAACACCATATATTTT
TRBJ2-7,TRBV7-9,NA,NA,CASSHETGGQEYEQYF,TGTGCCAGCAGCCACGAGACGGGGGGACAGGAGTACGAGCAGTACTTC
TRBJ1-1,TRBV3-1/TRBV3-2,once,NA,CASSLLGGARTEAFF,TGTGCCAGCAGCCTCCTGGGGGGGGCGCGCACTGAAGCTTTCTTT